This T cell receptor beta chain was recorded in a study of technical replicates of blood from a handful of donors. This table comes from immunoSEQ multiplex PCR, and its TCRdb copy is limited to in-frame clones, with some not included. The sample shows roughly 76,000 clones, 75% to 95% of them seen only once. Looked up from germline, CDR1 is SGHVS and CDR2 is FQNEAQ. V lost 0 bases, J lost 6 bases, and 3 bases stayed unmatched. This CDR3 contains 15 residues. The TCR originated in a human donor in good health. Some clones in this sample may be carry-over from other donors' samples. The specimen was T cells isolated from PBMCs. V usage is TRBV7-8 and J usage is TRBJ2-7; TRBD2 matches at 12 bases. Written as DNA, the CDR3 is TGTGCCAGCAGCTTAGCCGCTAGCGGGAGGGCCGAGCAGTACTTC. Translating gives CASSLAASGRAEQYF. The variable domain in full, completed from reference TRBV7-8 and TRBJ2-7, reads GAGVSQSPRYKVAKRGQDVALRCDPISGHVSLFWYQQALGQGPEFLTYFQNEAQLDKSGLPSDRFFAERPEGSVSTLKIQRTQQEDSAVYLCASSLAASGRAEQYFGPGTRLTVT.